The present entry profiles one TCR beta chain with its context. This specimen comes from a study of blood T cell repertoires in COVID-19. At the level of the study: The cDNA or gDNA used as material had been derived from T cells, B-cell-depleted T cells, or PBMCs.

Germline-derived CDR1 and CDR2 are MNHNS and SASEGT. V lost 0 bases, J lost 7 bases, and 7 bases lay in between. CDR3 length: 14 amino acids. Per the original data handling: Counts of nucleated cells, estimated from reference gene primer amplification, were obtained. Only in-frame clones appear in the TCRdb table, and some are missing; sequencing was by immunoSEQ multiplex PCR. The V and J calls and clone size are taken from that table; D and trimming were inferred from the DNA. The table has 90,000 or so clones, 85% seen once. The sequencing sample was made of peripheral blood. The source is a man between 60 and 75 years old with acute or convalescent COVID-19. The gene calls are TRBV6-1 and TRBJ1-6; D remains ambiguous. The CDR3: CASSEAPGNSPLHF. The DNA for the CDR3 is TGTGCCAGCAGTGAAGCGCCGGGGAATTCACCCCTCCACTTT.